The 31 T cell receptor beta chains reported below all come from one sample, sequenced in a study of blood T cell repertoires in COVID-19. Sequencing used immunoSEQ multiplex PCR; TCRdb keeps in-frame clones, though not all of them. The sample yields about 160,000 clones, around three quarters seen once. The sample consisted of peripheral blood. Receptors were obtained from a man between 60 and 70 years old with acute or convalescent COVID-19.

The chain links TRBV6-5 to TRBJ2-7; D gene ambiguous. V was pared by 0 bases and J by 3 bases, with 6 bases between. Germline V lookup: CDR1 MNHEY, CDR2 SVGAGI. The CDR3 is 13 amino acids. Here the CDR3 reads CASSYSSSYEQYF. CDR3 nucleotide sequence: TGTGCCAGCAGTTACTCGTCCAGCTACGAGCAGTACTTC.

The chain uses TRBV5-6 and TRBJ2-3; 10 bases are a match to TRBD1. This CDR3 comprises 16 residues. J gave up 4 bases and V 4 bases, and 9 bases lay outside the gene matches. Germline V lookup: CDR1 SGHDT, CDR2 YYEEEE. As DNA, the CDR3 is TGTGCCAGCAGCCCGACAGACAGGGGGCACGCAGATACGCAGTATTTT. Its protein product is CASSPTDRGHADTQYF.

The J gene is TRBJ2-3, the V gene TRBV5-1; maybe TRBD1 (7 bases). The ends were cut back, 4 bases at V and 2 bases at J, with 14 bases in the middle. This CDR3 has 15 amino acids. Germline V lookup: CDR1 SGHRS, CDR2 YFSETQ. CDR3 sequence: CASSPRDSNTDTQYF. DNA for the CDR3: TGCGCCAGCAGCCCGCGGGACAGCAACACAGATACGCAGTATTTT.

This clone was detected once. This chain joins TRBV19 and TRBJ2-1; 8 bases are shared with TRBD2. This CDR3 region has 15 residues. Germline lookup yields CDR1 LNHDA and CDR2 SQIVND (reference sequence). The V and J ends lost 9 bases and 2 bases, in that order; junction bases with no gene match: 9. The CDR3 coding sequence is TGTGCCAGCGCCTACTCGGGGGGGCCCTACAATGAGCAGTTCTTC. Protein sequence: CASAYSGGPYNEQFF.

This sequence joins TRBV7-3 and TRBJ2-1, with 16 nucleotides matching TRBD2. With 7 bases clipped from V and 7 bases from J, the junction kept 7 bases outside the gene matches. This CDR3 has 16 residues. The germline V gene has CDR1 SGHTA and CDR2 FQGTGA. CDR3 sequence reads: CASTQPGLAGGNEQFF. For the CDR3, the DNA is TGTGCCAGCACCCAACCGGGACTAGCGGGGGGGAATGAGCAGTTCTTC.

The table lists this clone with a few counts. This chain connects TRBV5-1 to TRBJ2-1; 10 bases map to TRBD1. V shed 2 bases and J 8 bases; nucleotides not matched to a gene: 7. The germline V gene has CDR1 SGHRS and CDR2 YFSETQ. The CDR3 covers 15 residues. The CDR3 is CASSFVMTGGDEQFF. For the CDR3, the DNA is TGCGCCAGCAGCTTTGTAATGACAGGGGGCGATGAGCAGTTCTTC.

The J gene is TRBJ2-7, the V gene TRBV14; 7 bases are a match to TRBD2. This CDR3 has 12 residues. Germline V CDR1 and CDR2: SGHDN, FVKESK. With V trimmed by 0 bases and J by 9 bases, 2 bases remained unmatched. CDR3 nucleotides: TGTGCCAGCAGCCAAGAGGGCGGGAGGCAGTACTTC. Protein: CASSQEGGRQYF.

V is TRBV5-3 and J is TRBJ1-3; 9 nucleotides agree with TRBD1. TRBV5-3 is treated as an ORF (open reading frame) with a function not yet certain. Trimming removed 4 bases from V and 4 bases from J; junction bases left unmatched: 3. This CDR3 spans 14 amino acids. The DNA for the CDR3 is TGTGCCAGAAGCGACGGACAGGGGGGAAACACCATATATTTT. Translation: CARSDGQGGNTIYF.

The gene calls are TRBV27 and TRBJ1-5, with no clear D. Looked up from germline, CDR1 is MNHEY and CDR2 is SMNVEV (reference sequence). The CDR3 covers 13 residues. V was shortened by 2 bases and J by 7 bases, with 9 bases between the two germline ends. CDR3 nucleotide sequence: TGTGCCAGCAGTTTAACCCAGGCCCAGCCCCAGCATTTT. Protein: CASSLTQAQPQHF.

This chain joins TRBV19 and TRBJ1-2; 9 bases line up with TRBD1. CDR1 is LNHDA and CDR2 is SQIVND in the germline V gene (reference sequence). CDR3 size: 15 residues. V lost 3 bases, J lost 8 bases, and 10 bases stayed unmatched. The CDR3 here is CASSIFSTGGKGYTF. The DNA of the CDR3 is TGTGCCAGTAGTATTTTTTCGACAGGGGGTAAGGGCTACACCTTC.

The CDR3 DNA reads as TGTGCCAGCAGCGGGGGACAGACTGGAAACACCATATATTTT. This gives the protein CASSGGQTGNTIYF. The gene calls are TRBV9 and TRBJ1-3, with 7 bases matching TRBD1. With V trimmed by 3 bases and J by 2 bases, 2 bases remained unmatched. This CDR3 comprises 14 residues. Germline V gene lookup returns CDR1 SGDLS and CDR2 YYNGEE.

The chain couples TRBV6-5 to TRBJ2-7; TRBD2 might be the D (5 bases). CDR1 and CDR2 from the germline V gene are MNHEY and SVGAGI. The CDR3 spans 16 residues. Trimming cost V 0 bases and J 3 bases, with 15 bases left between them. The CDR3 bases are TGTGCCAGCAGTTACTCGGCTGACACACTAGTCTACGAGCAGTACTTC. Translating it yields CASSYSADTLVYEQYF.

The CDR3 DNA reads TGTGCCAGTAGTATGGATTGGGGGCCTAATGAAAAACTGTTTTTT. Its protein product is CASSMDWGPNEKLFF. This chain links TRBV19 with TRBJ1-4; D possibly corresponds to TRBD1 (6 bases). This CDR3 spans 15 amino acids. V lost 3 bases, J lost 3 bases, and 11 bases lay in between. In germline, CDR1 is LNHDA, CDR2 SQIVND (reference sequence).

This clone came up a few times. The CDR3 is CAWSYPGQEIYGYTF. In DNA form, the CDR3 reads TGTGCCTGGAGTTACCCGGGACAGGAAATCTATGGCTACACCTTC. The V gene is TRBV30, the J gene TRBJ1-2; 8 positions agree with TRBD1. This CDR3 is built from 15 residues. The trim removed 2 bases at V and 4 bases at J, leaving 9 bases unmatched. The germline V gene encodes CDR1 GTSNPN and CDR2 SVGIG (reference sequence).

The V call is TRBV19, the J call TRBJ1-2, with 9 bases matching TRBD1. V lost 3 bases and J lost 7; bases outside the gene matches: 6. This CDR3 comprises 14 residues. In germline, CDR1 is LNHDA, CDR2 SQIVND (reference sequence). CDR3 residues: CASSMANRGLGYTF. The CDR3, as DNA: TGTGCCAGTAGTATGGCCAACAGGGGGCTTGGCTACACCTTC.

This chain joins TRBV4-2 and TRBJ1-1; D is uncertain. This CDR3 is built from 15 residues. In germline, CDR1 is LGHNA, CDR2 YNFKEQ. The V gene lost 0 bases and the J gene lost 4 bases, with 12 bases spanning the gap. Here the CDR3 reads CASSQDGERVTEAFF. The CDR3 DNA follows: TGTGCCAGCAGCCAAGATGGGGAGCGGGTCACTGAAGCTTTCTTT.

The CDR3 nucleotides are TGCAGCGCATCGACTGGAAGCTCCTACAATGAGCAGTTCTTC. As protein: CSASTGSSYNEQFF. The chain combines TRBV29-1 with TRBJ2-1; D gene ambiguous. Deletions cut 7 bases from V and 0 bases from J, with 13 bases between. The CDR3 extends over 14 amino acids. Germline V gene lookup returns CDR1 SQVTM and CDR2 ANQGSEA.

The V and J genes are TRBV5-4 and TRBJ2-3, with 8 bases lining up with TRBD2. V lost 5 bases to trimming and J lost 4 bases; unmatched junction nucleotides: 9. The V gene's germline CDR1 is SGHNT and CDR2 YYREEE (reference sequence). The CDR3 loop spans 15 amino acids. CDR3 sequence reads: CASSLAGGGADTQYF. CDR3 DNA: TGTGCCAGCAGTCTTGCGGGGGGCGGGGCAGATACGCAGTATTTT.

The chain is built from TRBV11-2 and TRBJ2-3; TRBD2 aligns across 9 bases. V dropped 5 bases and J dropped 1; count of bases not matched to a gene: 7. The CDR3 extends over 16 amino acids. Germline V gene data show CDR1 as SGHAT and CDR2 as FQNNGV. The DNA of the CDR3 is TGTGCCAGCAGCGGGGCGGGGGGGCATCGCACAGATACGCAGTATTTT. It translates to CASSGAGGHRTDTQYF.

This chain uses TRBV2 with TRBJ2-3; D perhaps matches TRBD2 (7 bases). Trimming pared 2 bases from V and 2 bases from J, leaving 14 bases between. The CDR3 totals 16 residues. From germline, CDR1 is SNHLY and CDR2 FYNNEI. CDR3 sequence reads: CASSEFRGGDTDTQYF. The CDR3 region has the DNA TGTGCCAGCAGTGAATTTAGGGGGGGGGACACAGATACGCAGTATTTT.

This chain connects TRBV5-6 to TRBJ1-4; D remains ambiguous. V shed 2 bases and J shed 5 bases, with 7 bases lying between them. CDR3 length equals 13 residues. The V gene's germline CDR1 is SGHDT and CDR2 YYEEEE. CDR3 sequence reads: CASSFWSNEKLFF. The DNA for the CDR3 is TGTGCCAGCAGCTTCTGGAGCAATGAAAAACTGTTTTTT.

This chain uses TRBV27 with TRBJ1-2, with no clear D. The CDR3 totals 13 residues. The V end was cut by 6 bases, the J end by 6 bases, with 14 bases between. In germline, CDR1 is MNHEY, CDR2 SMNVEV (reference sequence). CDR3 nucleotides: TGTGCCAGCAGCCTTTTCGCGGATAATGGCTACACCTTC. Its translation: CASSLFADNGYTF.

The DNA of the CDR3 is TGTGCCAGCAGCCAACTAAGGGGTTATAGCAATCAGCCCCAGCATTTT. Translated, it gives CASSQLRGYSNQPQHF. This sequence joins TRBV6-2 or TRBV6-3 and TRBJ1-5, with D possibly matching TRBD1 (5 bases). Trimming pared 6 bases from V and 0 bases from J, leaving 15 bases between. The germline V gene has CDR1 MNHEY and CDR2 SVGEGT. The CDR3 has 16 amino acids.

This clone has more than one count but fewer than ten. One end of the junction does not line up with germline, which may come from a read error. The CDR3: CASSQLTGPLWKHHIF. The CDR3 DNA sequence: TGTGCCAGCAGCCAGTTGACAGGCCCCCTCTGGAAACACCATATATTT. This chain uses TRBV4-2 with TRBJ1-3; tentatively, D is TRBD1 (6 bases). The CDR3 is 16 residues long. CDR1 LGHNA and CDR2 YNFKEQ come from the germline V gene.

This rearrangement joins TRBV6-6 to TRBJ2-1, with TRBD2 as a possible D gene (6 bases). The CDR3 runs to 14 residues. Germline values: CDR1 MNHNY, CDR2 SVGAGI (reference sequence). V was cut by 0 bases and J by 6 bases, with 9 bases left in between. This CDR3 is CASSYSGSGNEQFF. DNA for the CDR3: TGTGCCAGCAGTTACTCTGGTAGCGGCAATGAGCAGTTCTTC.

Here the CDR3 DNA reads TGTGCCAGCAGTTGGGGGACTAGCGAGCAGTACTTC. Translating it yields CASSWGTSEQYF. The chain joins TRBV12-3 or TRBV12-4 to TRBJ2-7; 8 bases agree with TRBD2. Trimming took 4 bases from V and 6 from J; bases not matched to a gene: 2. The length of the CDR3 is 12 residues.

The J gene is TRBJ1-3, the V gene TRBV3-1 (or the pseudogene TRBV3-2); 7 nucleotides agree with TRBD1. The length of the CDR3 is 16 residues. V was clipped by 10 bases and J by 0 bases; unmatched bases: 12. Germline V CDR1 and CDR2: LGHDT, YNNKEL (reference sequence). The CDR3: CATTAGTEGSGNTIYF. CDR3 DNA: TGTGCCACAACCGCCGGGACAGAAGGCTCTGGAAACACCATATATTTT.

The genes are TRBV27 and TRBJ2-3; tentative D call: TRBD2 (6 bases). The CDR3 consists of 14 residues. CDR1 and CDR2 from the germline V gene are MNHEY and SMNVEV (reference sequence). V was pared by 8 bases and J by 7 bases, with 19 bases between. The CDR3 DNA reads TGTGCCAGCGGGTATGGACTACCCCACAATACGCAGTATTTT. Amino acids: CASGYGLPHNTQYF.

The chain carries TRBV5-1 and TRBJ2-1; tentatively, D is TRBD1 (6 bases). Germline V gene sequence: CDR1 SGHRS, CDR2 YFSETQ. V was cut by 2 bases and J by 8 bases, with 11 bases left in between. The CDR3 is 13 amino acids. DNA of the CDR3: TGCGCCAGCAGCTTCATCAGGGGAGATGAGCAGTTCTTC. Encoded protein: CASSFIRGDEQFF.

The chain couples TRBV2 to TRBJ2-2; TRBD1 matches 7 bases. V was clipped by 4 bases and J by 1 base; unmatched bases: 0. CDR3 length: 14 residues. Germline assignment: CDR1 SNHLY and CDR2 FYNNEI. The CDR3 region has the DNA TGTGCCAGCAGTGGACAGGGGAACACCGGGGAGCTGTTTTTT. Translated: CASSGQGNTGELFF. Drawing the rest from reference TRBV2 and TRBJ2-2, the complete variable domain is EPEVTQTPSHQVTQMGQEVILRCVPISNHLYFYWYRQILGQKVEFLVSFYNNEISEKSEIFDDQFSVERPDGSNFTLKIRSTKLEDSAMYFCASSGQGNTGELFFGEGSRLTVL.

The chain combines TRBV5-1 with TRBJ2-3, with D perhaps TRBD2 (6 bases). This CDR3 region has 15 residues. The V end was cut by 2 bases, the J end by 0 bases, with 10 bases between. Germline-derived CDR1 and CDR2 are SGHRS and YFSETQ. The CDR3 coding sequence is TGCGCCAGCAGCTTACAAGCGGGCAGCACAGATACGCAGTATTTT. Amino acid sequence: CASSLQAGSTDTQYF.